Sequencing of this TCR beta chain was carried out in a study of T cells in Graves' hyperthyroidism and ophthalmopathy. Amplified TCR beta CDR3 regions derived from RNA transcripts. TCR CDR3 regions were first amplified by RT-PCR with HTBI primers. In TCRdb, the multiplex PCR reads were re-called with MiXCR into one record per CDR3 protein. The sample holds approximately 510,000 distinct CDR3 sequences, around 21% seen once. Germline lookup yields CDR1 SGHRS and CDR2 YFSETQ. From its first to its last residue, the CDR3 has 14 amino acids. As for this clonotype: Because the CDR3's place on the DNA is in doubt, the DNA is left out and the CDR3 is given as listed by TCRdb.

This TCR was recovered from a man between 18 and 35 years old with Graves' hyperthyroidism. This chain joins TRBV5-1 and TRBJ2-7. Sequenced material: blood. CDR3 sequence: CASSFAGGSYEQDF.